The sequence of this T cell receptor (beta chain) was determined in a study of CD8 T cells in Susac syndrome. When the RNA was reverse transcribed, random hexamers were used with an input of 0.5 to 1 ug. TCRdb reanalysed the immunoSEQ multiplex PCR reads using MiXCR and keeps one entry per CDR3 protein. The table has 100,000 to 150,000 distinct CDR3 sequences, roughly 94% seen once. The CDR3 runs to 15 residues. Germline V gene data show CDR1 as SGHDN and CDR2 as FVKESK. The V gene lost 0 bases and the J gene lost 1 base, with 9 bases spanning the gap. The TEMRA cells underwent FACS enrichment, while the CD8+ and CD4+ T cells underwent negative isolation.

The chain recombines TRBV14 with TRBJ1-1, with D uncertain. The sequence derives from a human donor with multiple sclerosis. The sequenced sample consisted of CD4+ T cells from PBMCs. CDR3 region: CASSQDLGRNTEAFF. The CDR3, as DNA: TGTGCCAGCAGCCAAGATCTCGGCAGGAACACTGAAGCTTTCTTT.